This T cell receptor (beta chain) was sequenced during a study of beta chain features in type 1 diabetes. On the study more broadly: Patients shared similar age, gender and cell yields with healthy donors. Study-wide results and limits: The similarity of naive, central memory and Treg TCRB repertoires appeared greater among patients than among healthy donors. Across all four CD4+ subsets, people with type 1 diabetes showed modestly shorter TCRB CDR3s.

In its sample, this clone was seen a few times. Its target is unknown. Looked up from germline, CDR1 is LNHDA and CDR2 is SQIVND (reference sequence). CDR3 length: 14 amino acids. V lost 7 bases to trimming and J lost 7 bases, with 16 bases between them. Expressed TCRB transcripts were sequenced after all isolated RNA was converted to cDNA. Naive, central memory and regulatory T cell samples yielded roughly 3.6 million reads on average. Generated by immunoSEQ multiplex PCR, the TCRdb table keeps only in-frame clones and is missing some. Of roughly 230,000 clones detected, about 10% appear once; the ten largest clones hold around 0.031%.

The TCR sequence derives from a woman under 30 in good health. V is TRBV19 and J is TRBJ1-4; weak D call: TRBD1 (6 bases). The material sequenced was naive CD4+ T cells from blood. The CDR3 DNA reads TGTGCCAGTAATCAACCAGGGGACCGTGAAAAACTGTTTTTT. Translating gives CASNQPGDREKLFF. Looking up the rest from reference TRBV19 and TRBJ1-4 gives the full variable domain: DGGITQSPKYLFRKEGQNVTLSCEQNLNHDAMYWYRQDPGQGLRLIYYSQIVNDFQKGDIAEGYSVSREKKESFPLTVTSAQKNPTAFYLCASNQPGDREKLFFGSGTQLSVL.